Listed below are T cell receptor beta chains from one sample, sequenced in a study of human T cells and chemical hapten exposure. TCRdb independently ran MiXCR on the RACE reads; one entry per CDR3 protein. The data hold roughly 380,000 distinct CDR3 sequences, with less than 6.5% observed a single time. This specimen was whole blood, taken in connection with sensitization to the hapten diphenylcyclopropenone (DPC). These receptors were taken from a woman between 50 and 59 years old with alopecia areata. Some clones in this sample may be carry-over from other donors' samples. Each CDR3 is given with its conserved first and last residue. The order of the fields is clone size, V gene, J gene, D gene, CDR3 protein, CDR3 DNA. D genes are given only for firm matches. Only some rows state a clone size, as once, few, many or a class for expanded clones.

clone size: many
V gene: TRBV6-5
J gene: TRBJ2-7
D gene: .
CDR3 protein: CASSSGFYEQYF
CDR3 DNA: TGTGCCAGCAGTTCAGGGTTCTACGAGCAGTACTTC

clone size: many
V gene: TRBV20-1
J gene: TRBJ2-1
D gene: .
CDR3 protein: CSATRLEGGDEQFF
CDR3 DNA: TGCAGTGCTACCCGACTAGAGGGGGGCGATGAGCAGTTCTTC

clone size: many
V gene: TRBV12-3/TRBV12-4
J gene: TRBJ1-5
D gene: .
CDR3 protein: CASSSQGTNQPQHF
CDR3 DNA: TGTGCCAGCAGTTCACAGGGTACCAATCAGCCCCAGCATTTT

clone size: many
V gene: TRBV11-2
J gene: TRBJ2-3
D gene: TRBD2
CDR3 protein: CASSSGGTPTDTQYF
CDR3 DNA: TGTGCCAGCAGCTCCGGGGGGACCCCCACAGATACGCAGTATTTT

clone size: many
V gene: TRBV6-1
J gene: TRBJ2-5
D gene: .
CDR3 protein: CASSPGPGETQYF
CDR3 DNA: TGTGCCAGCAGTCCCGGGCCGGGGGAGACCCAGTACTTC

clone size: many
V gene: TRBV20-1
J gene: TRBJ1-2
D gene: .
CDR3 protein: CIGHRSSYGYTF
CDR3 DNA: TGCATCGGACACCGATCTTCCTATGGCTACACCTTC

clone size: .
V gene: TRBV3-1
J gene: TRBJ2-1
D gene: .
CDR3 protein: CASSQDLTLSQRKRNEQFF
CDR3 DNA: TGTGCCAGCAGCCAAGACCTGACTTTGAGCCAGCGTAAACGGAATGAGCAGTTCTTC

clone size: few
V gene: TRBV28
J gene: TRBJ2-3
D gene: .
CDR3 protein: CASSLPPRGTDTQYF
CDR3 DNA: TGTGCCAGCAGTTTACCTCCCAGGGGCACAGATACGCAGTATTTT

clone size: few
V gene: TRBV5-5
J gene: TRBJ1-1
D gene: .
CDR3 protein: CASSLDTPGINTEAFF
CDR3 DNA: TGTGCCAGCAGCTTGGATACCCCCGGTATTAACACTGAAGCTTTCTTT

clone size: few
V gene: TRBV6-2/TRBV6-3
J gene: TRBJ2-1
D gene: TRBD1
CDR3 protein: CASSAQGVDEQFF
CDR3 DNA: TGTGCCAGCAGTGCCCAGGGGGTCGATGAGCAGTTCTTC

clone size: few
V gene: TRBV28
J gene: TRBJ2-1
D gene: .
CDR3 protein: CASSPLGTGVGNEQFF
CDR3 DNA: TGTGCCAGCAGTCCCCTCGGGACGGGAGTTGGGAATGAGCAGTTCTTC

clone size: many
V gene: TRBV4-2
J gene: TRBJ2-7
D gene: TRBD1
CDR3 protein: CASSPGTGNEQYF
CDR3 DNA: TGTGCCAGCAGCCCCGGGACAGGGAACGAGCAGTACTTC

clone size: .
V gene: TRBV6-5
J gene: TRBJ1-1
D gene: .
CDR3 protein: CASTGGNEAFF
CDR3 DNA: TGTGCCAGCACCGGGGGTAATGAAGCTTTCTTT

clone size: few
V gene: TRBV5-1
J gene: TRBJ2-3
D gene: TRBD2
CDR3 protein: CASSSQGAGASDTQYF
CDR3 DNA: TGCGCCAGCAGCTCCCAGGGAGCGGGGGCCTCAGATACGCAGTATTTT

clone size: many
V gene: TRBV4-3
J gene: TRBJ1-3
D gene: TRBD1
CDR3 protein: CASSPGLVTGGVGIWF
CDR3 DNA: TGCGCCAGCAGCCCCGGACTCGTCACAGGGGGCGTTGGAATATGGTTT

clone size: few
V gene: TRBV29-1
J gene: TRBJ2-2
D gene: .
CDR3 protein: CSVEEGPGELFF
CDR3 DNA: TGCAGCGTTGAAGAGGGTCCCGGGGAGCTGTTTTTT

clone size: many
V gene: TRBV2
J gene: TRBJ2-1
D gene: TRBD1
CDR3 protein: CASSSGQGGGEQFF
CDR3 DNA: TGTGCCAGCAGTTCAGGACAGGGGGGTGGTGAGCAGTTCTTC

clone size: few
V gene: TRBV19
J gene: TRBJ1-4
D gene: .
CDR3 protein: CASSPSRRLFF
CDR3 DNA: TGTGCCAGTAGCCCGTCTAGAAGACTGTTTTTT

clone size: many
V gene: TRBV7-2
J gene: TRBJ2-1
D gene: TRBD2
CDR3 protein: CASSFSGGPDKQFF
CDR3 DNA: TGTGCCAGCAGCTTTAGCGGGGGCCCTGATAAGCAGTTCTTC

clone size: few
V gene: TRBV12-3/TRBV12-4
J gene: TRBJ2-7
D gene: .
CDR3 protein: CASSFQGGSLEQYF
CDR3 DNA: TGTGCCAGCAGTTTTCAAGGGGGTTCTTTGGAGCAGTACTTC

clone size: many
V gene: TRBV7-9
J gene: TRBJ2-1
D gene: .
CDR3 protein: CASMSYNEQFF
CDR3 DNA: TGTGCCAGCATGTCCTACAATGAGCAGTTCTTC

clone size: many
V gene: TRBV5-1
J gene: TRBJ1-1
D gene: TRBD1
CDR3 protein: CASSEDRARTEAFF
CDR3 DNA: TGCGCCAGCTCCGAAGACAGGGCTCGTACTGAAGCTTTCTTT

clone size: .
V gene: TRBV20-1
J gene: TRBJ1-1
D gene: TRBD1
CDR3 protein: CSVWTGMRAEAFF
CDR3 DNA: TGCAGTGTTTGGACAGGGATGAGGGCTGAAGCTTTCTTT

clone size: many
V gene: TRBV28
J gene: TRBJ2-6
D gene: TRBD1
CDR3 protein: CATAGTALTGANVLTF
CDR3 DNA: TGTGCCACCGCCGGGACAGCCCTGACGGGGGCCAACGTCCTGACTTTC

clone size: many
V gene: TRBV20-1
J gene: TRBJ2-7
D gene: TRBD2
CDR3 protein: CSATTGTTEQYF
CDR3 DNA: TGCAGTGCTACCACCGGGACTACCGAGCAGTACTTC

clone size: .
V gene: TRBV27
J gene: TRBJ1-6
D gene: .
CDR3 protein: CASSGRLNSPLHF
CDR3 DNA: TGTGCCAGCAGTGGCAGGCTAAATTCACCCCTCCACTTT

clone size: few
V gene: TRBV18
J gene: TRBJ2-2
D gene: .
CDR3 protein: CASSPPRGANTGELFF
CDR3 DNA: TGTGCCAGCTCGCCTCCGAGAGGGGCCAACACCGGGGAGCTGTTTTTT

clone size: many
V gene: TRBV27
J gene: TRBJ2-3
D gene: TRBD2
CDR3 protein: CASRLGGLGDTQYF
CDR3 DNA: TGTGCCAGCAGGCTCGGGGGGTTGGGAGATACGCAGTATTTT

clone size: many
V gene: TRBV11-2
J gene: TRBJ1-2
D gene: TRBD1
CDR3 protein: CASSYGQGVYGYTF
CDR3 DNA: TGTGCCAGCAGCTACGGACAGGGGGTGTATGGCTACACCTTC

clone size: .
V gene: TRBV28
J gene: TRBJ2-1
D gene: .
CDR3 protein: CASSPRPSSYNEQFF
CDR3 DNA: TGTGCCAGCAGTCCCCGACCAAGCTCCTACAATGAGCAGTTCTTC

clone size: .
V gene: TRBV6-2/TRBV6-3
J gene: TRBJ1-1
D gene: TRBD1
CDR3 protein: CASRPGQGFAEAFF
CDR3 DNA: TGTGCCAGCAGGCCGGGACAGGGATTCGCTGAAGCTTTCTTT

clone size: many
V gene: TRBV5-1
J gene: TRBJ2-7
D gene: .
CDR3 protein: CASSGSGRTYEQYF
CDR3 DNA: TGCGCCAGCAGCGGATCGGGGAGGACCTACGAGCAGTACTTC

clone size: many
V gene: TRBV5-6
J gene: TRBJ2-1
D gene: TRBD2
CDR3 protein: CASSLGTSGLKGFF
CDR3 DNA: TGTGCCAGCAGCTTGGGGACTAGCGGTCTCAAAGGGTTCTTC

clone size: few
V gene: TRBV18
J gene: TRBJ2-1
D gene: TRBD1
CDR3 protein: CASSSKTGGRNEQFF
CDR3 DNA: TGTGCCAGCTCATCAAAGACAGGGGGAAGGAATGAGCAGTTCTTC

clone size: .
V gene: TRBV4-2
J gene: TRBJ2-7
D gene: TRBD2
CDR3 protein: CASSQPTSDEQYF
CDR3 DNA: TGTGCCAGCAGCCAACCCACTAGCGACGAGCAGTACTTC

clone size: few
V gene: TRBV24-1
J gene: TRBJ2-3
D gene: TRBD1
CDR3 protein: CATSDFSGRTGGIADTQYF
CDR3 DNA: TGTGCCACCAGTGATTTTTCGGGGCGGACAGGGGGCATCGCAGATACGCAGTATTTT

clone size: .
V gene: TRBV5-1
J gene: TRBJ1-1
D gene: .
CDR3 protein: CASSMGEWGTEAFF
CDR3 DNA: TGCGCCAGCAGCATGGGGGAGTGGGGCACTGAAGCTTTCTTT

clone size: many
V gene: TRBV7-6
J gene: TRBJ2-1
D gene: TRBD2
CDR3 protein: CASIPIAGAYNEQFF
CDR3 DNA: TGTGCCAGCATCCCAATAGCGGGGGCCTACAATGAGCAGTTCTTC

clone size: few
V gene: TRBV6-2/TRBV6-3
J gene: TRBJ1-5
D gene: .
CDR3 protein: CASRSRNQPQHF
CDR3 DNA: TGTGCCAGCAGATCCCGAAATCAGCCCCAGCATTTT

clone size: .
V gene: TRBV6-1
J gene: TRBJ1-3
D gene: .
CDR3 protein: CASSDGGTGNTIYF
CDR3 DNA: TGTGCCAGCAGTGATGGGGGGACGGGAAACACCATATATTTT

clone size: .
V gene: TRBV19
J gene: TRBJ2-7
D gene: .
CDR3 protein: CASSPLKPSSYEQYF
CDR3 DNA: TGTGCCAGTAGCCCCCTGAAGCCATCCTCCTACGAGCAGTACTTC

clone size: .
V gene: TRBV3-1
J gene: TRBJ1-1
D gene: TRBD1
CDR3 protein: CASSQDKRGRDTEAFF
CDR3 DNA: TGTGCCAGCAGCCAAGATAAAAGGGGGCGCGACACTGAAGCTTTCTTT

clone size: few
V gene: TRBV6-1
J gene: TRBJ2-3
D gene: TRBD2
CDR3 protein: CATERGAYTDTQYF
CDR3 DNA: TGTGCCACCGAGCGGGGGGCCTACACAGATACGCAGTATTTT

clone size: few
V gene: TRBV4-1
J gene: TRBJ2-7
D gene: TRBD1
CDR3 protein: CASSQEWTGPVYEQYF
CDR3 DNA: TGCGCCAGCAGCCAAGAATGGACAGGTCCAGTCTACGAGCAGTACTTC

clone size: many
V gene: TRBV11-2
J gene: TRBJ2-7
D gene: TRBD2
CDR3 protein: CASSPPGGVREQYF
CDR3 DNA: TGTGCCAGCAGCCCCCCCGGGGGGGTCCGCGAGCAGTACTTC

clone size: few
V gene: TRBV6-1
J gene: TRBJ1-1
D gene: .
CDR3 protein: CASTEWHTEAFF
CDR3 DNA: TGTGCCAGCACGGAGTGGCACACTGAAGCTTTCTTT

clone size: few
V gene: TRBV6-6
J gene: TRBJ1-3
D gene: .
CDR3 protein: CASSPYRSSGNTIYF
CDR3 DNA: TGTGCCAGCAGTCCGTACAGGAGCTCTGGAAACACCATATATTTT

clone size: .
V gene: TRBV6-5
J gene: TRBJ1-4
D gene: TRBD1
CDR3 protein: CASSYSGQGGGKLFF
CDR3 DNA: TGTGCCAGCAGTTATTCGGGACAGGGTGGGGGAAAACTGTTTTTT

clone size: many
V gene: TRBV18
J gene: TRBJ1-6
D gene: TRBD1
CDR3 protein: CASSPGQGSGLPLHF
CDR3 DNA: TGTGCCAGCTCACCGGGACAGGGGAGCGGTCTACCCCTCCACTTT

clone size: many
V gene: TRBV12-3/TRBV12-4
J gene: TRBJ2-3
D gene: TRBD1
CDR3 protein: CASSFYGTGTDTQYF
CDR3 DNA: TGTGCCAGCAGTTTTTACGGGACAGGGACAGATACGCAGTATTTT

clone size: many
V gene: TRBV6-5
J gene: TRBJ2-3
D gene: TRBD2
CDR3 protein: CASRRGSTDTQYF
CDR3 DNA: TGTGCCAGTAGGCGGGGGAGCACAGATACGCAGTATTTT

clone size: many
V gene: TRBV7-9
J gene: TRBJ1-2
D gene: .
CDR3 protein: CASSLGGGQIYGYTF
CDR3 DNA: TGTGCCAGCAGCTTAGGTGGGGGGCAGATCTATGGCTACACCTTC

clone size: many
V gene: TRBV3-1
J gene: TRBJ1-5
D gene: .
CDR3 protein: CASSPRWSNQPQHF
CDR3 DNA: TGTGCCAGCAGCCCCCGGTGGAGCAATCAGCCCCAGCATTTT

clone size: many
V gene: TRBV27
J gene: TRBJ2-1
D gene: TRBD2
CDR3 protein: CASTKNPGTSSYNEQFF
CDR3 DNA: TGTGCCAGCACGAAGAACCCCGGGACTAGCTCCTACAATGAGCAGTTCTTC

clone size: few
V gene: TRBV13
J gene: TRBJ2-3
D gene: TRBD2
CDR3 protein: CASSLDGGGSSTDTQYF
CDR3 DNA: TGTGCCAGCAGCTTAGATGGCGGGGGATCCTCCACAGATACGCAGTATTTT

clone size: .
V gene: TRBV5-4
J gene: TRBJ1-1
D gene: .
CDR3 protein: CASSSVPNTEAFF
CDR3 DNA: TGTGCCAGCAGCTCTGTACCGAACACTGAAGCTTTCTTT

clone size: .
V gene: TRBV13
J gene: TRBJ2-3
D gene: .
CDR3 protein: CASSFRAVGAARDTQYF
CDR3 DNA: TGTGCCAGCAGCTTCCGTGCGGTGGGGGCAGCGAGGGATACGCAGTATTTT